The TCR beta chain under discussion was sequenced for a study of T cell responses to AZD1222 COVID-19 vaccine. CDR3 size: 14 residues. Repertoires were generated with immunoSEQ multiplex PCR, while TCRdb's copy carries only in-frame clones and drops some. The sample has some 80,000 clones; approximately 90% are singletons. The sequencing used peripheral blood, collected 28 days after the second dose of the MenACWY control vaccine. V is TRBV7-5 and J is TRBJ1-6; the table's D call of TRBD1 was not tested on the DNA. TRBV7-5 is a recognized pseudogene. This clonotype was obtained from an adult who received the MenACWY meningococcal vaccine as a control. CDR3 amino acids: CVRSSQGQGSPLHF. CDR3 bases: TGTGTCAGAAGCTCTCAGGGTCAAGGTTCACCCCTCCACTTT.